These 9 T cell receptor beta chains were all obtained from the same sample, sequenced in a study of graft-versus-host responses after intestinal transplantation. Method: immunoSEQ multiplex PCR; TCRdb's copy keeps in-frame clones and lacks some. The table lists roughly 97,000 clones, roughly nine tenths of them singletons. Their recognized antigens are unknown. The material was unstimulated CD4+ T cells sorted from spleen or lymph node cells, obtained before transplant. The receptors derive from a human donor who was the organ donor for an intestinal transplant.

The chain uses TRBV7-6 and TRBJ1-1; D is uncertain. The CDR3 spans 16 residues. Trimming pared 3 bases from V and 2 bases from J, leaving 16 bases between. From germline, CDR1 is SGHVS and CDR2 FNYEAQ. The CDR3 region is CASSLLGRNSNTEAFF. The CDR3 DNA reads TGTGCCAGCAGCTTGCTCGGGAGGAATAGTAACACTGAAGCTTTCTTT.

V is TRBV6-1 and J is TRBJ2-4; TRBD1 matches 9 bases. V dropped 4 bases and J dropped 1; count of bases not matched to a gene: 8. The CDR3 sequence is 17 residues long. CDR1 and CDR2 from the germline V gene are MNHNS and SASEGT. CDR3 sequence reads: CASSGGTGFGAKNIQYF. The DNA for the CDR3 is TGTGCCAGCAGTGGGGGGACAGGGTTTGGTGCCAAAAACATTCAGTACTTC.

The V call is TRBV9, the J call TRBJ1-4, with D hard to call. Germline assignment: CDR1 SGDLS and CDR2 YYNGEE. CDR3 length equals 15 residues. V lost 4 bases and J 3 bases, leaving 13 bases between the germline ends. CDR3 in DNA: TGTGCCAGCAGCATCGGGCTAGCCCCTAATGAAAAACTGTTTTTT. Translated, it gives CASSIGLAPNEKLFF.

The rearrangement links TRBV7-3 to TRBJ2-3, with no clear D. Deletions cut 2 bases from V and 4 bases from J, with 13 bases between. Germline V gives CDR1 SGHTA, CDR2 FQGTGA. This CDR3 comprises 15 residues. The CDR3 sequence is CASSLGQPGPDTQYF. In nucleotides, the CDR3 is TGTGCCAGCAGCTTAGGGCAGCCAGGCCCAGATACGCAGTATTTT.

The chain recombines TRBV27 with TRBJ2-5; 13 nucleotides align to TRBD2. The J segment lost 3 bases and the V segment lost 9 bases, leaving 7 bases of the junction unmatched. The CDR3 has 15 amino acids. From germline, CDR1 is MNHEY and CDR2 SMNVEV (reference sequence). The CDR3 coding sequence is TGTGCCAGTCGCGGACTAGCGGGGGTTAAAGAGACCCAGTACTTC. This codes for CASRGLAGVKETQYF.

This chain uses TRBV7-2 with TRBJ2-5; D may be TRBD2 (6 bases). Per germline, CDR1 SGHTA and CDR2 FQGNSA. The CDR3 has 14 residues. V was pared by 5 bases and J by 4 bases, with 14 bases between. The CDR3 sequence is CASSGDWGTETQYF. The DNA for the CDR3 is TGTGCCAGCAGCGGGGACTGGGGGACAGAGACCCAGTACTTC.

This chain uses TRBV6-1 with TRBJ2-2, with 8 bases that match TRBD1. With 8 bases clipped from V and 6 bases from J, the junction kept 8 bases outside the gene matches. CDR1 MNHNS and CDR2 SASEGT come from the germline V gene. CDR3 length: 14 residues. The CDR3 DNA sequence: TGTGCCAGCCGCCGGACAGGGTTTGCCGGGGAGCTGTTTTTT. Protein sequence: CASRRTGFAGELFF.

This chain links TRBV4-3 with TRBJ1-5; D perhaps matches TRBD1 (6 bases). This CDR3 is 14 amino acids long. Germline lookup yields CDR1 LGHNA and CDR2 YSLEER. V lost 4 bases and J 5 bases, leaving 12 bases between the germline ends. DNA of the CDR3: TGCGCCAGCAGCCTACGGACAGCAGATCAGCCCCAGCATTTT. This translates into CASSLRTADQPQHF.

V and J are TRBV6-5 and TRBJ1-2, with no clear D. The ends were cut back, 6 bases at V and 4 bases at J, with 15 bases in the middle. The CDR3 has 14 amino acids. Germline V gene lookup returns CDR1 MNHEY and CDR2 SVGAGI. CDR3 DNA sequence: TGTGCCAGCAGACTCACTTCGGGAGGCTATGGCTACACCTTC. This sequence encodes CASRLTSGGYGYTF.